This T cell receptor (beta chain) was sequenced in a study of shared T cell receptors in the human thymus (dated by TCRdb to the early 2020s). Notes on the research overall: The study investigated the way shared, self-reactive T-cell receptor alpha chains are produced in the human thymus.

To prepare the library, the immunoSEQ multiplex PCR assay was applied. TCRdb carries this immuneACCESS record with in-frame sequences only. Its versions omit some clonotypes, under half of them owing to an unresolved V gene in the studies checked, with the rest unexplained. The sample includes hundreds of thousands of clones, with around 87% observed a single time. About 0.01% of the sample goes to the ten largest clones. Note on this clone: Its antigen specificity is not known. The input lacks base qualities; no much larger clone sits a single base away.

The junction shows trimming of 6 bases on V and 3 bases on J, plus 18 bases between the germline ends. Counted from cysteine to phenylalanine, this CDR3 has 15 amino acids. Only the CDR3 part of the read is kept: 45 bases, read in frame from the first base. In the germline V gene (reference sequence), CDR1 corresponds to MNHEY and CDR2 to SMNVEV. This sample also appeared in a second study, on human thymus T cells. Drawing on the second study: Donors were immunologically healthy infants undergoing open corrective cardiac surgery for congenital heart defects in Finland. Thymus tissue was obtained as surgical resects removed during corrective cardiac surgery. V and J gene segment usage appeared biased in both thymic and peripheral blood repertoires. According to the related research, thymic TCR repertoires were highly overlapping among unrelated individuals. The study used under 10 infant thymus samples plus four related peripheral blood samples to characterize TCR alpha and beta repertoires. Donor ages ranging from about 6 to 250 days were recorded, and a handful of male and a couple of female infants were included in the cohort. Thymocytes were freed from the tissue by mechanical means and kept at -70 degrees C as pellets of roughly 10-32 million cells. Genomic DNA was extracted from frozen cell pellets with a QIAsymphony instrument. TCRB and TCRAD loci were amplified from a standardized quantity of quality-controlled genomic DNA using the immunoSEQ multiplex PCR assay. The V(D)J region was spanned by amplicons of a length sufficient to cover the CDR3 and to identify V and J genes. Amplicon sequencing was performed on an Illumina platform through the commercial immunoSEQ service. Primer bias and sequencing errors were corrected using previously described methods, and TCRAD and TCRB definitions followed the IMGT database. Repertoires were analysed with immunoSEQ Analyzer 3.0 and VDJTools, covering basic statistics, V/J segment usage, diversity estimates, rarefaction and pairwise overlap. Chao1, ChaoE, Efron-Thisted, Shannon and inverse Simpson indices were used to estimate diversity, which was also estimated on datasets down-sampled to the smallest sample. Repertoire overlap was determined by strict matching of CDR3 nucleotide sequence, V gene and J gene, and Jaccard-based multidimensional scaling clustering was applied. On average, thymus samples gave 750,000 to 1,000,000 unique TCRB clonotypes, whereas blood samples gave about 92,000.

This receptor was obtained from a boy younger than two with a congenital heart defect. Donor details come from another sample of the same person, matched by shared clones. Sequencing used thymocytes. The sequence links TRBV27 to TRBJ2-7; TRBD1 might be the D gene, on 5 matching bases. The nucleotides read TGTGCCAGCAGGCGGACAAGGGCGATTTACTACGAGCAGTACTTC. Translated, it reads CASRRTRAIYYEQYF.